These T cell receptor beta chains were read from a single sample in a study of T cell responses to AZD1222 COVID-19 vaccine. Sequencing used immunoSEQ multiplex PCR; TCRdb keeps in-frame clones, though not all of them. The sample yields 80,000 or so clones, about 82% seen once. The source was peripheral blood, collected on day 0 of AZD1222 vaccination. All receptors come from an adult in good health. The CDR3 runs from the conserved cysteine through the conserved F or W. D genes are given only for firm matches. Expanded clones are given a class, and other clones once, few, many or no size at all.

>TRBV7-2|TRBJ2-7|.|.
CASSPDSTGSYEQYF
TGTGCCAGCAGCCCCGATTCCACAGGAAGCTACGAGCAGTACTTC
>TRBV3-1/TRBV3-2|TRBJ2-7|.|once
CASSLTKGPLPSYEQYF
TGTGCCAGCAGCCTCACTAAAGGACCACTACCCTCCTACGAGCAGTACTTC
>TRBV11-2|TRBJ2-2|TRBD2|.
CASSPGLAGEPGELFF
TGTGCCAGCAGCCCCGGACTAGCGGGAGAACCCGGGGAGCTGTTTTTT
>TRBV7-3|TRBJ2-1|TRBD2|.
CASSLAGAYNEQFF
TGTGCCAGCAGCTTAGCGGGAGCCTACAATGAGCAGTTCTTC
>TRBV4-3|TRBJ1-2|TRBD1|.
CASSQGARWQGVNGYTF
TGCGCCAGCAGCCAAGGCGCCAGGTGGCAGGGGGTGAATGGCTACACCTTC
>TRBV7-2|TRBJ2-7|TRBD1|.
CASSRTGTGVYEQYF
TGTGCCAGCAGCAGAACCGGGACAGGGGTCTACGAGCAGTACTTC
>TRBV6-2/TRBV6-3|TRBJ2-7|.|.
CASSPRTATYEQYF
TGTGCCAGCAGCCCCCGGACAGCTACTTACGAGCAGTACTTC
>TRBV7-6|TRBJ2-1|.|few
CASSLEAVLSYNEQFF
TGTGCCAGCAGCTTAGAGGCGGTTCTCTCCTACAATGAGCAGTTCTTC
>TRBV27|TRBJ1-1|.|.
CASSLLEPRAEAFF
TGTGCCAGCAGTTTATTAGAGCCGAGGGCTGAAGCTTTCTTT
>TRBV24-1|TRBJ2-1|.|.
CATSDLYVNEQFF
TGTGCCACCAGTGATTTGTACGTCAATGAGCAGTTCTTC
>TRBV9|TRBJ2-5|.|.
CASSVGGLTYQETQYF
TGTGCCAGCAGCGTAGGAGGTCTGACGTACCAAGAGACCCAGTACTTC
>TRBV3-1/TRBV3-2|TRBJ1-1|TRBD1|.
CASSHGRTGWNTEAFF
TGTGCCAGCAGCCACGGGAGGACAGGGTGGAACACTGAAGCTTTCTTT
>TRBV7-8|TRBJ2-7|TRBD2|.
CASSLGGSNNEQYF
TGTGCCAGCAGCTTAGGCGGGAGTAACAACGAGCAGTACTTC
>TRBV29-1|TRBJ2-3|TRBD2|.
CSAEQREGITDTQYF
TGCAGCGCCGAACAGCGGGAGGGCATCACAGATACGCAGTATTTT